This record concerns one TCR beta chain sequence. Antigen: not known. The germline gives CDR1 WNHNN, CDR2 SYGVQD (reference sequence). This CDR3 is built from 13 residues. Trimming shortened V by 7 bases and J by 2 bases, and 11 bases separated the two germline ends. PCR employed 60 Vbeta and 13 Jbeta primers. Clones were read by immunoSEQ multiplex PCR, and TCRdb kept only the in-frame ones, dropping some. This sample yields around 160,000 clones, of which 60% to 85% are seen a single time; around 2.9% belongs to the top ten. The data belong to a study of cytomegalovirus exposure and HLA in healthy donors. Findings and limits, study-wide: A later analysis appeared to link common viral pathogens to several of the most significant clusters. For presence/absence analyses, sequencing depth was assumed to be roughly uniform across donors. In a later analysis, TCR beta V- and J-gene trimming showed a link to a missense DCLRE1C variant.

The receptor comes from a middle-aged man in good health and CMV-seropositive. The V call is TRBV10-1, the J call TRBJ1-1; D gene uncertain. The sequencing input was PBMCs. CDR3 sequence: CASKERSNTEAFF. CDR3 DNA sequence: TGCGCCAGCAAGGAACGGAGTAACACTGAAGCTTTCTTT.